In its sample, the clone carrying this TCR beta chain was seen once. The antigen is undetermined. This specimen belongs to a study of cytomegalovirus exposure and HLA in healthy donors. The donors formed part of the approximately 120-subject validation cohort, distinct from the roughly 600-subject first cohort. Libraries were prepared by immunoSEQ multiplex PCR; TCRdb keeps only in-frame clonotypes and omits some of them. The repertoire holds under 250,000 clones, with roughly 87% as singletons. Germline assignment: CDR1 SGHNT and CDR2 YYREEE (reference sequence). Deletions cut 0 bases from V and 5 bases from J, with 17 bases between. This CDR3 contains 16 residues. Whole-study findings and limits: Diagnosis of cytomegalovirus status made by the classifier reportedly showed high specificity and sensitivity. First-cohort TCR clusters tended to co-occur in the 130 or so validation repertoires, a later analysis found.

The sample taken for sequencing was PBMCs. The chain joins TRBV5-4 to TRBJ1-2; D not resolved. The receptor was isolated from a man younger than 35 in good health and CMV-seropositive. CDR3 amino acids: CASSLVSSRRVYGYTF. The CDR3, as DNA: TGTGCCAGCAGCTTGGTTTCTTCGCGAAGGGTTTATGGCTACACCTTC.